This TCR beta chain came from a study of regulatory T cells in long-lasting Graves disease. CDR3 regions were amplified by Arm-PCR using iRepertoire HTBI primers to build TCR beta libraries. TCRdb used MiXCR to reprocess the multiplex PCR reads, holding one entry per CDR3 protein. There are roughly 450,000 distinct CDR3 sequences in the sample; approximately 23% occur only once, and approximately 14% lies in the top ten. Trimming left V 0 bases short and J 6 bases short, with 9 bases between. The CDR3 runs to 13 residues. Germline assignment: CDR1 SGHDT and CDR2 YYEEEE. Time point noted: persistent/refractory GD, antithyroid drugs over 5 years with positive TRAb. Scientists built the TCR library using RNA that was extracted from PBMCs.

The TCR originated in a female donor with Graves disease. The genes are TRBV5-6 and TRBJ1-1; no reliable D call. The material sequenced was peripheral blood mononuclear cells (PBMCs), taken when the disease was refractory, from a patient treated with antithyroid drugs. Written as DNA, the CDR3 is TGTGCCAGCAGCTTGGTCAGGCCCGCTGAAGCTTTCTTT. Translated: CASSLVRPAEAFF.